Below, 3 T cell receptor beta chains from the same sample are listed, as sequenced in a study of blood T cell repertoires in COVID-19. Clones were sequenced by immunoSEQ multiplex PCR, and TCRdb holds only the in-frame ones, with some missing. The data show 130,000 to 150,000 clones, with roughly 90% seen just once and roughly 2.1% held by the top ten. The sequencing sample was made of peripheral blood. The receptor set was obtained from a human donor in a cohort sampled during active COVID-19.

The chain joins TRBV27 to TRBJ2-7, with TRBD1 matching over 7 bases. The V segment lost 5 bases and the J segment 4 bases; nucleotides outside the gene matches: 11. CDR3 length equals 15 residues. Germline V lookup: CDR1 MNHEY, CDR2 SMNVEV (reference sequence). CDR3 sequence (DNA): TGTGCCAGCAGTGCAACCGGGACAGTGGGGTACGAGCAGTACTTC. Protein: CASSATGTVGYEQYF.

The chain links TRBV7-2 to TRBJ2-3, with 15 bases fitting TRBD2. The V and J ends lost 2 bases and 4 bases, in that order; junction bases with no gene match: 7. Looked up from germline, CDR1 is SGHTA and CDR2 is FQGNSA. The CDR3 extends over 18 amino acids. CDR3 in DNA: TGTGCCAGCAGCTTAATCGGACTAGCGGGGGGGCAGGCAGATACGCAGTATTTT. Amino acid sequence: CASSLIGLAGGQADTQYF.

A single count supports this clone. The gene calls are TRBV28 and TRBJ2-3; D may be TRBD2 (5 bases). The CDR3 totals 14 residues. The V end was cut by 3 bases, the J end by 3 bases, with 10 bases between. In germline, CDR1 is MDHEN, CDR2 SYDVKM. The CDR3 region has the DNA TGTGCCAGCAGTTTTTCCAGGAGGACAGATACGCAGTATTTT. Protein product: CASSFSRRTDTQYF. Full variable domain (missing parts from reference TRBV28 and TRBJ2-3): DVKVTQSSRYLVKRTGEKVFLECVQDMDHENMFWYRQDPGLGLRLIYFSYDVKMKEKGDIPEGYSVSREKKERFSLILESASTNQTSMYLCASSFSRRTDTQYFGPGTRLTVL.